Given below is one T cell receptor (beta chain) in context. Its antigen target is currently unknown. There are no base qualities to consult, and no much larger clone falls within one base. Using the deep immunoSEQ assay, multiplex PCR amplified TCR CDR3 regions from genomic DNA. Genomic DNA extracted from each cell subset was distributed evenly over all wells of several immunoSEQ 96-well plates, and each plate served as one replicate. Each replicate PCR for sorted subsets received about 210 ng genomic DNA, equal to tens of thousands of T cell genomes. The purified libraries were quantified using a Qubit 3.0 fluorometer, sized with a Bioanalyzer 2100, and then quantified again using the KAPA Library Quantification kit. Each immunoSEQ 96-well plate was sequenced on its own single-read 150-cycle Illumina NextSeq 550 flow cell. In the source study's methods: Because the immunoSEQ output held only junctional sequences and lacked quality scores, the filtering could not match the filtering applied to full-length reads. To assign V/J genes and CDR3, sequences were annotated against IMGT germline references using PyIR, a Python wrapper for IgBLAST v1.9. Reads were removed for weak V/J assignments (E-value above 1e-6), missing CDR3, stop codons, out-of-frame junctions, or ambiguous translated residues. A V3J clonotype was defined by an identical inferred V gene, J gene, and CDR3 amino acid sequence. Percentage overlap between repertoires was computed as shared unique clonotypes divided by the size of the smaller repertoire. Repertoire richness was assessed with RTK rarefaction, the Chao1 estimator, and Recon v2.1 estimates of unobserved clonotypes. OLGA was used to compute generation probabilities for all TCRbeta clonotypes that the gDNA method yielded from a few donors. Sourced from immuneACCESS, this table was stored by TCRdb with only in-frame sequences that have V and J called. A share of the clones is absent; for the studies checked, an unresolved V gene accounts for under half, and the remainder has no known explanation. D and trimming were read from the DNA, whereas the V and J calls and clone size are those reported in that table. Present in this sample are 500,000 to 550,000 clones, around 95% of which were seen just once. Of the sample, under 0.065% is held by the ten largest clones.

This specimen comes from a study of shared clonotypes between healthy human individuals (dated by TCRdb to 2018 to 2020). Concerning the study at large: Three men and a couple of women, aged 18 to 49 years, made up the cohort. To increase sequencing depth and limit assay-specific biases, different laboratories used diverse techniques to prepare libraries and sequence TCR repertoires. Per donor, leukapheresis produced somewhere between about 0.85 and 10 billion PBMCs. For each donor, CD4 naive and CD4 memory were each run on three plates, CD8 naive on two plates, and CD8 memory on one plate. Blood TCR repertoires of a handful of healthy adults were deeply sequenced to estimate repertoire size and the extent of clonotype sharing between individuals.

Trimming leaves V shorter by 3 bases and J shorter by 3 bases, with the junction holding 1 base beyond the gene matches. The germline V gene (reference sequence) specifies LNHNV as CDR1 and YYDKDF as CDR2. Spanning cysteine to phenylalanine, the CDR3 consists of 13 amino acids. The DNA shown is the 39-base CDR3, in frame from base 1. The donors were healthy, HIV-negative adults with no recently reported acute infections or vaccinations. All donors were Caucasian adults living in Nashville, Tennessee, USA. CD4+ T cells were enriched by magnetic negative selection, after which naive cells were positively selected on CD45RA and the negative fraction was taken as the memory subset. Blood was collected by leukapheresis, and PBMCs were isolated by Ficoll-Histopaque density gradient centrifugation and then cryopreserved in liquid nitrogen vapor phase. Analytical flow cytometry was used to check the purity and quantity of each magnetically sorted T cell population. Each sorted fraction had its genomic DNA isolated and then quantified by UV absorbance on a Nanodrop 2000c.

Overall results and qualifications from the work: The small number of donors limited the genetic and exposure-history diversity represented. When several donors were compared, the shared fraction of clonotypes was 5% to 6.5% for naive CD4, around 3.6% for naive CD8, roughly 2.3% for memory CD4, and under 0.5% for memory CD8. Incomplete sequencing was indicated by rarefaction of sorted-subset datasets, despite the large sequencing depth. Naive subsets generally had larger estimated clonotype richness than memory subsets did. Sampling was restricted to blood, and TCR repertoires in tissue are likely to differ from TCR repertoires in blood. Pairwise subsampling led to the expectation that sequencing depth would affect the degree of clonotype sharing among donors. Clonotypes shared by all four sorted-subset donors showed higher generation probabilities than non-shared clonotypes.

Sequencing input: naive CD4+ T cells sorted from blood. The cell subset or site label here, explained by the study, means: CD45RA+ positively selected. The rearrangement combines TRBV15 with TRBJ2-7; TRBD2 matches 8 bases in the middle. This receptor was identified in a woman in her 30s in good health. In nucleotides, the sequence is TGTGCCACCAGCAGGACTAGCGACTACGAGCAGTACTTC. Translated, it gives CATSRTSDYEQYF.